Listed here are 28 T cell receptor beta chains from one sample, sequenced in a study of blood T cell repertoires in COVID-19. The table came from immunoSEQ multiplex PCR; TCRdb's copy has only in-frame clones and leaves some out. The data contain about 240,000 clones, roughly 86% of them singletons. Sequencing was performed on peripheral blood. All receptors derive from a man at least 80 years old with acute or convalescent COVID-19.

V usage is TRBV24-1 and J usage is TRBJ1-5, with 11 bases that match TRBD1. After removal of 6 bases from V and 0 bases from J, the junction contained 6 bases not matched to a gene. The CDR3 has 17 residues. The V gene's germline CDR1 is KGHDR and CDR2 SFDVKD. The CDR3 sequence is CATSRTGGADSNQPQHF. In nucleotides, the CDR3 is TGTGCCACCAGTCGGACAGGGGGCGCCGATAGCAATCAGCCCCAGCATTTT.

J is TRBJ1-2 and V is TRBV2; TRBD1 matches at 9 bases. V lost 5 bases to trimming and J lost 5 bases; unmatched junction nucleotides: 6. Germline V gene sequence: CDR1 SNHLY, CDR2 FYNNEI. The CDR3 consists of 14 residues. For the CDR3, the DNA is TGTGCCAGCAGTCGACGGGACAGGGTATATGGCTACACCTTC. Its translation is CASSRRDRVYGYTF. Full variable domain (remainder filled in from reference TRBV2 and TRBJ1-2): EPEVTQTPSHQVTQMGQEVILRCVPISNHLYFYWYRQILGQKVEFLVSFYNNEISEKSEIFDDQFSVERPDGSNFTLKIRSTKLEDSAMYFCASSRRDRVYGYTFGSGTRLTVV.

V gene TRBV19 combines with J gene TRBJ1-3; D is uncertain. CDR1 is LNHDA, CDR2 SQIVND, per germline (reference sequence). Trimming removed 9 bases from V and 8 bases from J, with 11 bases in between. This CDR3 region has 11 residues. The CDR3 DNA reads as TGTGCCAGCCGAGCCATAGACACCATATATTTT. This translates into CASRAIDTIYF.

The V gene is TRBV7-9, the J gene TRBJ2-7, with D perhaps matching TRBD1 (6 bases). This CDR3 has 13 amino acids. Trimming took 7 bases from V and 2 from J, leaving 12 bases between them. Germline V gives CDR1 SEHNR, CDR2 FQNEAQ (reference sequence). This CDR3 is CASNRDTTYEQYF. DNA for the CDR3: TGTGCCAGCAACCGGGACACTACCTACGAGCAGTACTTC.

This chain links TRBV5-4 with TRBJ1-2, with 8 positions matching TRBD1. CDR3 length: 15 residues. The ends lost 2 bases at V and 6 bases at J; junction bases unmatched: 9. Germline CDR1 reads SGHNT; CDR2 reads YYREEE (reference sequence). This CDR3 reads CASSFVSGGAHGYTF. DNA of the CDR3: TGTGCCAGCAGCTTCGTCTCAGGGGGCGCGCATGGCTACACCTTC.

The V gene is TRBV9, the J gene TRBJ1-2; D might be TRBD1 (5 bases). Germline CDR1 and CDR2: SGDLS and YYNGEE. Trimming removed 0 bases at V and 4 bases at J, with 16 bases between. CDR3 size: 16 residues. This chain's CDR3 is CASSVVAGIDSYGYTF. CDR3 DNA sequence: TGTGCCAGCAGCGTAGTGGCAGGGATAGATTCCTATGGCTACACCTTC.

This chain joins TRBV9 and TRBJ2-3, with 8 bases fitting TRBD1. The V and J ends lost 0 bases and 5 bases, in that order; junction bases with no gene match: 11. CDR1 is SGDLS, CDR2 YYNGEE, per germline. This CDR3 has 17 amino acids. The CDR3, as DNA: TGTGCCAGCAGCGTAGAGCCAGGGGGCGCATTTGGAGATACGCAGTATTTT. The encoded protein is CASSVEPGGAFGDTQYF.

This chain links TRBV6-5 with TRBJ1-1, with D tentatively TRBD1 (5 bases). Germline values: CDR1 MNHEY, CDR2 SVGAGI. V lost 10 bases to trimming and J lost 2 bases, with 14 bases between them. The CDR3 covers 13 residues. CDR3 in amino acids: CATWTRLNTEAFF. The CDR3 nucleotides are TGTGCCACCTGGACACGTCTTAACACTGAAGCTTTCTTT.

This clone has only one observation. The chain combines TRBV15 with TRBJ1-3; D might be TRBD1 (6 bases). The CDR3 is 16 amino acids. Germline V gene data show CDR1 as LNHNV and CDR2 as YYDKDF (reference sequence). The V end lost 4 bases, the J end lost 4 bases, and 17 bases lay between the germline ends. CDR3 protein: CATSTFPRGAGNTIYF. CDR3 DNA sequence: TGTGCCACCAGCACTTTCCCCCGGGGGGCCGGAAACACCATATATTTT. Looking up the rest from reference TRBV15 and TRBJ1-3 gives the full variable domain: DAMVIQNPRYQVTQFGKPVTLSCSQTLNHNVMYWYQQKSSQAPKLLFHYYDKDFNNEADTPDNFQSRRPNTSFCFLDIRSPGLGDTAMYLCATSTFPRGAGNTIYFGEGSWLTVV.

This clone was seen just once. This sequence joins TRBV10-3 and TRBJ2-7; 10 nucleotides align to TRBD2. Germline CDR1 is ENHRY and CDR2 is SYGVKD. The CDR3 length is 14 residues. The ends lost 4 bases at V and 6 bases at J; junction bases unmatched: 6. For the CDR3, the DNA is TGTGCCATCAGTGGCCTAGCGGGAGTAGGCGAGCAGTACTTC. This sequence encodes CAISGLAGVGEQYF.

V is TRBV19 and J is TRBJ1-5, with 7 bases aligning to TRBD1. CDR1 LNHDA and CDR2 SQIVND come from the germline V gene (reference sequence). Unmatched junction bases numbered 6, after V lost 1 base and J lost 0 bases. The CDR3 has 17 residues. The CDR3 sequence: CASSIGSGGDSNQPQHF. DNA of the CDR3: TGTGCCAGTAGTATAGGCTCAGGGGGAGATAGCAATCAGCCCCAGCATTTT.

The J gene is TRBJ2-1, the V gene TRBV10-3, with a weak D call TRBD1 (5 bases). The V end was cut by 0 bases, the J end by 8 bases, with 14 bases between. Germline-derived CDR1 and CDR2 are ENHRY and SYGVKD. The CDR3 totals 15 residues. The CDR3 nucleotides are TGTGCCATCAGTGAGTCCCCATCAGGGTTGCATGAGCAGTTCTTC. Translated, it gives CAISESPSGLHEQFF.

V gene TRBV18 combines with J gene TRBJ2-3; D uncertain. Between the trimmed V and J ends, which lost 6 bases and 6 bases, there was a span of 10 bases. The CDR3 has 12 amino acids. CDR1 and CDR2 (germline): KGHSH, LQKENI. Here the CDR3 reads CASSTTEDTQYF. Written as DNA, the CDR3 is TGTGCCAGCTCCACGACGGAGGATACGCAGTATTTT. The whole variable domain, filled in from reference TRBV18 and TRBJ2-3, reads NAGVMQNPRHLVRRRGQEARLRCSPMKGHSHVYWYRQLPEEGLKFMVYLQKENIIDESGMPKERFSAEFPKEGPSILRIQQVVRGDSAAYFCASSTTEDTQYFGPGTRLTVL.

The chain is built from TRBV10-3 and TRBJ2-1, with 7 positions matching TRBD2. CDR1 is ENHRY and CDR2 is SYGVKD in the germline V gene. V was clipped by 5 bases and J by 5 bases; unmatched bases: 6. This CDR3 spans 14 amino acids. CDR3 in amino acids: CAISSLGLDNEQFF. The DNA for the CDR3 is TGTGCCATCAGTTCCTTAGGACTAGACAATGAGCAGTTCTTC.

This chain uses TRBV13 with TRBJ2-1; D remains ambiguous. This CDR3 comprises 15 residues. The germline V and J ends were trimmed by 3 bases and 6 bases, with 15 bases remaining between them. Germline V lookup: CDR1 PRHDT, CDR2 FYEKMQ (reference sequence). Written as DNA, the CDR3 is TGTGCCAGCAGCTTGGTAGGAGTCTCGCCCAATGAGCAGTTCTTC. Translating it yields CASSLVGVSPNEQFF. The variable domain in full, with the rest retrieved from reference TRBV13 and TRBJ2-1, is AAGVIQSPRHLIKEKRETATLKCYPIPRHDTVYWYQQGPGQDPQFLISFYEKMQSDKGSIPDRFSAQQFSDYHSELNMSSLELGDSALYFCASSLVGVSPNEQFFGPGTRLTVL.

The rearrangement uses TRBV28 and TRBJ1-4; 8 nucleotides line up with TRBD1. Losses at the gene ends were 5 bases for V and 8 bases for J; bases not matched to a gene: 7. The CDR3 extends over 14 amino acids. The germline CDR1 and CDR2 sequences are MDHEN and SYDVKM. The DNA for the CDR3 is TGTGCCAGCAGTACACGAGGACAGGGAGAAAAACTGTTTTTT. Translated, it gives CASSTRGQGEKLFF.

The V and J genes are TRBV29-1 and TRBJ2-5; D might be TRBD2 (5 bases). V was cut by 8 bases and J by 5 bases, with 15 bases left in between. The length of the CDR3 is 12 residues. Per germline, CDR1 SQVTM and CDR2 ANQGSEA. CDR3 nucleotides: TGCAGCCTCTTAGGTTCGGGGGAGACCCAGTACTTC. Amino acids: CSLLGSGETQYF.

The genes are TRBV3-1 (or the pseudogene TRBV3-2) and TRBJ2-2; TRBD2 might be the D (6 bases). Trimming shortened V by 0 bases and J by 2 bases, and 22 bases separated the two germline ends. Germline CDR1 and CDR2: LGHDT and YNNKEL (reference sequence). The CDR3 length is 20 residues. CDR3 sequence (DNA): TGTGCCAGCAGCCAAGATGGAGGGGCAGGGTTTGGCAGAAACACCGGGGAGCTGTTTTTT. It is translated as CASSQDGGAGFGRNTGELFF.

DNA for the CDR3: TGCGCCAGCAGTGAGCAGGGGCCCACCTACGAGCAGTACTTC. It yields the protein CASSEQGPTYEQYF. J is TRBJ2-7 and V is TRBV10-1, with D possibly matching TRBD1 (6 bases). The CDR3 has 14 amino acids. V gave up 2 bases and J gave up 2 bases, with 10 bases separating them. Germline CDR1 reads WNHNN; CDR2 reads SYGVQD (reference sequence).

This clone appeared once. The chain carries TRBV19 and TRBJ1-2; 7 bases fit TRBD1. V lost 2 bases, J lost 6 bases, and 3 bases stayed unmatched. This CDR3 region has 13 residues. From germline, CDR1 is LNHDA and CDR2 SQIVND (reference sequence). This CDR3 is CASSIRDSHGYTF. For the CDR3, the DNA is TGTGCCAGTAGTATAAGGGACAGTCATGGCTACACCTTC. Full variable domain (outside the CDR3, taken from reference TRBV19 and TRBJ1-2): DGGITQSPKYLFRKEGQNVTLSCEQNLNHDAMYWYRQDPGQGLRLIYYSQIVNDFQKGDIAEGYSVSREKKESFPLTVTSAQKNPTAFYLCASSIRDSHGYTFGSGTRLTVV.

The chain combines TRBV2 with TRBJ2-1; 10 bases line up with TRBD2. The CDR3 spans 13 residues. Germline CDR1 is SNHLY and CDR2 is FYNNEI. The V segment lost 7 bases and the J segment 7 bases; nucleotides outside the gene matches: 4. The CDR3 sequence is CASTAGGLNEQFF. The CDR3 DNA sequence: TGTGCCAGCACAGCGGGAGGGCTTAATGAGCAGTTCTTC. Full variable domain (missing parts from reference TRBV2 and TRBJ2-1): EPEVTQTPSHQVTQMGQEVILRCVPISNHLYFYWYRQILGQKVEFLVSFYNNEISEKSEIFDDQFSVERPDGSNFTLKIRSTKLEDSAMYFCASTAGGLNEQFFGPGTRLTVL.

DNA for the CDR3: TGTGCCAGCAGCCAGGGTCGCATCGCCGGGAGTGTGTTTTTT. Its protein product is CASSQGRIAGSVFF. This chain links TRBV6-5 with TRBJ1-4; D possibly corresponds to TRBD1 (5 bases). V was trimmed by 6 bases and J by 15 bases, leaving 23 bases between them. Looked up from germline, CDR1 is MNHEY and CDR2 is SVGAGI. This CDR3 has 14 amino acids.

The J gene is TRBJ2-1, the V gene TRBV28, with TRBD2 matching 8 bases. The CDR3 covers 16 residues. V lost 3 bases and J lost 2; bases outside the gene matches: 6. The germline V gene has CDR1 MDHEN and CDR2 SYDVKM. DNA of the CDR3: TGTGCCAGCAGTTTCATCGGGAGGGTTCCCTACAATGAGCAGTTCTTC. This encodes CASSFIGRVPYNEQFF.

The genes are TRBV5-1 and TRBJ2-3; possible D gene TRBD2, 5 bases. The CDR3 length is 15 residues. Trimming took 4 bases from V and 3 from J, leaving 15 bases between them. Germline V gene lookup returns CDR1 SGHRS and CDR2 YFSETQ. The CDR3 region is CASSGSRLRTDTQYF. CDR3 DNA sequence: TGCGCCAGCAGCGGGAGTCGCCTTAGAACAGATACGCAGTATTTT.

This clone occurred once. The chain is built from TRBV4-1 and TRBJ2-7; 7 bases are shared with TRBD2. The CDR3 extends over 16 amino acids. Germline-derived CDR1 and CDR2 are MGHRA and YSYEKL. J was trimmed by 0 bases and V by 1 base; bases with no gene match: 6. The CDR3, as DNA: TGCGCCAGCAGCCAAGGGGGGGGTCGTGGCTCCTACGAGCAGTACTTC. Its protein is CASSQGGGRGSYEQYF.

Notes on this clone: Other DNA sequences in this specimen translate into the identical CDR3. The CDR3 nucleotides are TGTGCCAGCAGCCGACAGGGTGAGAATCAGCCCCAGCATTTT. Protein sequence: CASSRQGENQPQHF. The chain couples TRBV6-5 to TRBJ1-5, with TRBD1 matching over 7 bases. CDR3 length equals 14 residues. V shed 6 bases and J 4 bases; nucleotides not matched to a gene: 6. Germline V CDR1 and CDR2: MNHEY, SVGAGI.

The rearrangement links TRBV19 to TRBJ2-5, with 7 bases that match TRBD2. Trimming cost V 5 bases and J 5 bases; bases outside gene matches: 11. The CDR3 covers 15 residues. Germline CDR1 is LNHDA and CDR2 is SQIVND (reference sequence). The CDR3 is CASSVIAGPGETQYF. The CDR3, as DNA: TGTGCCAGTAGTGTGATAGCGGGCCCAGGGGAGACCCAGTACTTC.

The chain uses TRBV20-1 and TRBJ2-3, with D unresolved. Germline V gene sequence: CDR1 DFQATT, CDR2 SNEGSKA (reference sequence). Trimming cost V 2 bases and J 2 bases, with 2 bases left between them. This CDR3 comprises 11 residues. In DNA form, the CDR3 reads TGCAGTGCTAGATACACAGATACGCAGTATTTT. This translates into CSARYTDTQYF.